This TCR beta chain originates from a study of control samples from healthy donors and cancer patients. Sequenced by immunoSEQ multiplex PCR; TCRdb stores in-frame clones only, minus some. The data contain 70,000 to 95,000 clones, over 75% of them singletons. In germline, CDR1 is SGHNT, CDR2 YYREEE (reference sequence). Trimming removed 0 bases from V and 8 bases from J, with 9 bases in between. The CDR3 is 14 residues long. The sequenced material came from blood. The TCR originated in a man in his forties or fifties in good health. This chain links TRBV5-4 with TRBJ1-6; D unclear. The CDR3 coding sequence is TGTGCCAGCAGCTTGGAACAGCTAGATTCACCCCTCCACTTT. This sequence encodes CASSLEQLDSPLHF.